Detailed here is one TCR beta chain. The data stem from a study of blood T cells in healthy people across ages. This CDR3 has 14 amino acids. The V gene end was trimmed by 10 bases and the J gene end by 5 bases; junction bases not matched to a gene: 11. Germline values: CDR1 LGHDT, CDR2 YNNKEL (reference sequence). A sample-barcoded 5' primer and a J-beta primer mix were used in a second PCR of roughly 7 to 11 cycles. Each CDR3 protein gets one entry after TCRdb re-called the 5' RACE reads with MiXCR. Of about 1,400,000 distinct CDR3 sequences in the sample, 59% were seen once. This chain joins TRBV3-1 and TRBJ1-5; 7 bases fit TRBD1. Sample: blood. This TCR was sampled from a man aged 18 to 29 in good health. This CDR3 reads CATSDRSLYQPQHF. The CDR3 DNA reads TGTGCCACCTCGGACAGGTCGCTCTATCAGCCCCAGCATTTT.